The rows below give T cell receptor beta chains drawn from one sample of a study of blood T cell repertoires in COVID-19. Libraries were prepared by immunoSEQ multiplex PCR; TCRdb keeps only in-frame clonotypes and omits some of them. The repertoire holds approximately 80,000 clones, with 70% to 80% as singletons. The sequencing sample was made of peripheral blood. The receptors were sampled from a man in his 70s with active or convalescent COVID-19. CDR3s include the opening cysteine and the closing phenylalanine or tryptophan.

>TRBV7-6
CASSLDALSSFPSTDTQYF
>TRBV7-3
CASGGVYNEQFF
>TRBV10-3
CAIRETSGGASDSGANVLTF
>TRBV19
CASSYGQGTSTDTQYF
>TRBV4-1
CASSQEWKRLDQPQHF
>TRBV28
CASGPGQRTYEQYF
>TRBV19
CASSIRTGTAGNTIYF
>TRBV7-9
CATDRGPNYGYTF
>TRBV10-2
CASSGQGRQPQHF
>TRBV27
CASSLSMGGGLRIDYGYTF
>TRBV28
CASSLSDTATNEKLFF
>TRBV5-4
CASSSQSGLANEKLFF
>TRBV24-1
CATEWWLRQGGPDTQYF
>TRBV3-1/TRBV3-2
CASSQVSGGEQYF
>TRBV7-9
CASSLGLAGVNEQYF
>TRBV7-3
CASSPTASGGYTGELFF
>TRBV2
CASNVQGDTEAFF
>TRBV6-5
CASNPLLMNTEAFF
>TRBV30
CAWSASVGQPQHF
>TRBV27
CASSHSQGWNYGYTF
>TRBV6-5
CATARGGNYEQYF